This is a list of T cell receptor beta chains from one sample in a study of technical replicates of blood from a few donors. Libraries were prepared by immunoSEQ multiplex PCR; TCRdb keeps only in-frame clonotypes and omits some of them. Counted here are more than 80,000 clones, around 95% occurring once; the ten biggest clones make up 0.2% to 0.25%. Sequencing was performed on T cells isolated from PBMCs. The receptors were gathered from a human donor in good health. Each CDR3 is given with its conserved first and last residue. A D gene is named only where the DNA matches it firmly.

CDR3: CASSLLLAGYNEQFF
V: TRBV7-8
length: 15
J: TRBJ2-1
D: TRBD2

CDR3: CASSDQGTGGTGELFF
V: TRBV2
length: 16
J: TRBJ2-2
D: TRBD1

CDR3: CASSLESQGYEQYF
V: TRBV5-5
length: 14
J: TRBJ2-7
D: .

CDR3: CAWISGEGTGELFF
V: TRBV30
length: 14
J: TRBJ2-2
D: TRBD2

CDR3: CASSWAGTDLNYGYTF
V: TRBV11-3
length: 16
J: TRBJ1-2
D: TRBD1

CDR3: CASSSPSGTSANEQFF
V: TRBV7-9
length: 16
J: TRBJ2-1
D: TRBD2

CDR3: CASSAGESNTEAFF
V: TRBV6-4
length: 14
J: TRBJ1-1
D: .

CDR3: CASSRTSVGLHTGELFF
V: TRBV9
length: 17
J: TRBJ2-2
D: TRBD2

CDR3: CASKGATYNEQFF
V: TRBV27
length: 13
J: TRBJ2-1
D: .

CDR3: CASSMTGVTEAFF
V: TRBV2
length: 13
J: TRBJ1-1
D: .

CDR3: CASQMIGQGHRNEQFF
V: TRBV18
length: 16
J: TRBJ2-1
D: TRBD1

CDR3: CASSPIGGRELFF
V: TRBV5-1
length: 13
J: TRBJ2-2
D: .

CDR3: CASRAEQDTQYF
V: TRBV6-6
length: 12
J: TRBJ2-3
D: .

CDR3: CATGRALGDEQFF
V: TRBV15
length: 13
J: TRBJ2-1
D: TRBD2

CDR3: CASSLAQSNQPQHF
V: TRBV9
length: 14
J: TRBJ1-5
D: .

CDR3: CASSLPPGNTEAFF
V: TRBV5-1
length: 14
J: TRBJ1-1
D: .

CDR3: CASSLAGPRDEQFF
V: TRBV7-2
length: 14
J: TRBJ2-1
D: .

CDR3: CASSLRDISSSTDTQYF
V: TRBV4-1
length: 17
J: TRBJ2-3
D: .

CDR3: CASSQPDRGRIGELFF
V: TRBV4-1
length: 16
J: TRBJ2-2
D: TRBD1

CDR3: CASSSTGLRPRSTTDNEQFF
V: TRBV13
length: 20
J: TRBJ2-1
D: .

CDR3: CASSNNYPGDTEAFF
V: TRBV4-2
length: 15
J: TRBJ1-1
D: .

CDR3: CASSLYRGGLHEQFF
V: TRBV7-9
length: 15
J: TRBJ2-1
D: TRBD2

CDR3: CASSLSGTDDSSYNSPLHF
V: TRBV27
length: 19
J: TRBJ1-6
D: .

CDR3: CASSLLGPRSGQTEETQYF
V: TRBV28
length: 19
J: TRBJ2-5
D: .

CDR3: CASSSLSGRARLDTQYF
V: TRBV5-4
length: 17
J: TRBJ2-3
D: TRBD2

CDR3: CASSRTSNYEQYF
V: TRBV7-8
length: 13
J: TRBJ2-7
D: TRBD2

CDR3: CASSAADQETQYF
V: TRBV10-1
length: 13
J: TRBJ2-5
D: .

CDR3: CASSQRRDRPFYEQYF
V: TRBV14
length: 16
J: TRBJ2-7
D: .

CDR3: CASSDRVLHEQYF
V: TRBV6-1
length: 13
J: TRBJ2-7
D: .

CDR3: CASSQGRQNSPLHF
V: TRBV4-1
length: 14
J: TRBJ1-6
D: .

CDR3: CASSFVGGGHQPQHF
V: TRBV11-2
length: 15
J: TRBJ1-5
D: .

CDR3: CASSVGGRNSPLHF
V: TRBV6-1
length: 14
J: TRBJ1-6
D: .

CDR3: CASSGGTLAGYYGDEQFF
V: TRBV6-1
length: 18
J: TRBJ2-1
D: TRBD2

CDR3: CASSNNRVSTDTQYF
V: TRBV6-1
length: 15
J: TRBJ2-3
D: .

CDR3: CASSLTGGGDEQYF
V: TRBV5-1
length: 14
J: TRBJ2-7
D: TRBD2

CDR3: CSVGTVANTEAFF
V: TRBV29-1
length: 13
J: TRBJ1-1
D: .

CDR3: CACQGVGSYEQYF
V: TRBV30
length: 13
J: TRBJ2-7
D: .

CDR3: CASSVTNPGTNEKLFF
V: TRBV18
length: 16
J: TRBJ1-4
D: .

CDR3: CASTSGGANYGYTF
V: TRBV28
length: 14
J: TRBJ1-2
D: TRBD1

CDR3: CASSSLGLDIRDTQYF
V: TRBV28
length: 16
J: TRBJ2-3
D: TRBD2

CDR3: CASSFRDYREAFF
V: TRBV28
length: 13
J: TRBJ1-1
D: .

CDR3: CASSPYLGGASYNEQFF
V: TRBV5-1
length: 17
J: TRBJ2-1
D: .

CDR3: CASSYSNRGYQETQYF
V: TRBV6-5
length: 16
J: TRBJ2-5
D: .

CDR3: CASSSGYGYTF
V: TRBV11-1
length: 11
J: TRBJ1-2
D: .

CDR3: CASSLDGTGGNNEQFF
V: TRBV5-4
length: 16
J: TRBJ2-1
D: TRBD2

CDR3: CASSKADRWNFRAVDRGNTGELFF
V: TRBV21-1
length: 24
J: TRBJ2-2
D: .

CDR3: CASSYSPGLSYEQYF
V: TRBV6-5
length: 15
J: TRBJ2-7
D: .

CDR3: CASSPGQGLSETQYF
V: TRBV19
length: 15
J: TRBJ2-5
D: TRBD1

CDR3: CASSPTVDIRNTEAFF
V: TRBV5-6
length: 16
J: TRBJ1-1
D: .

CDR3: CASSFSSGSYEQYF
V: TRBV5-1
length: 14
J: TRBJ2-7
D: .

CDR3: CASSSLGGARGNTIYF
V: TRBV27
length: 16
J: TRBJ1-3
D: .

CDR3: CASSMGPQETQYF
V: TRBV10-1
length: 13
J: TRBJ2-5
D: .

CDR3: CASSEYGPGWAGSTEAFF
V: TRBV25-1
length: 18
J: TRBJ1-1
D: .

CDR3: CASSLGGIYNEQFF
V: TRBV11-2
length: 14
J: TRBJ2-1
D: TRBD2

CDR3: CASSRGSSSGANVLTF
V: TRBV7-9
length: 16
J: TRBJ2-6
D: .